This TCR beta chain was identified during a study of blood T cell repertoires in COVID-19 (dated by TCRdb to 2020 to 2021). Describing the broader study: The collaborator samples originated in the United States, Italy and Spain and spanned the acute and convalescent phases of COVID-19. The prospective study material was composed of cDNA or gDNA derived from T cells, B-cell-depleted T cells, or PBMCs. Samples were obtained from the ongoing ImmuneRACE study (first 160 participants) and from 1,254 subjects provided by 6 global collaborators. Where available, HLA class I and class II types were taken from metadata supplied by the sample provider and were not determined by assay-based typing. A freely available public database, intended as a resource for researchers studying the immune response to SARS-CoV-2, is where the repertoires were released. Deeply sampled blood TCRbeta repertoires from subjects exposed to, actively infected with, or recovered from COVID-19 were included in the dataset. A de-identified subject ID, COVID-19 status, age in years and sex were almost always included in the sample metadata.

Each collaborating institution followed its own protocols to collect whole blood in K2EDTA tubes. For TCRbeta analysis, collaborators shipped samples in one of three forms: frozen whole blood, isolated PBMCs, or DNA extracted from either of those sample types. TCRbeta CDR3 regions were amplified from genomic DNA using the immunoSEQ Assay, a bias-controlled multiplex PCR. The original pipeline was this. The number of nucleated cells in each sample was estimated by amplification of reference gene primers within the assay. To quantify the absolute abundance of each unique TCRbeta CDR3 rearrangement, sequence reads were collapsed and filtered. For each sample, productive Simpson clonality was calculated as the square root of Simpson's diversity index across productive rearrangements. TCRdb retrieved this table from immuneACCESS and kept in-frame rearrangements only. Not all clones are present; in checked studies, unresolved V genes account for under half, and no reason is known for the remainder. That table furnishes V, J and clone size, whereas the DNA furnished D and trimming. This sample comprises around 170,000 clones, less than 85% of them detected only once. The ten largest account for 3% of the sample.

V loses 1 base, J loses 1 base, and the germline ends lie 7 bases apart. Spanning cysteine to phenylalanine, the CDR3 consists of 14 amino acids. The read is trimmed to its CDR3 DNA, 42 bases read in frame from base 1. The germline V gene specifies SNHLY as CDR1 and FYNNEI as CDR2. General findings and caveats noted by the study authors: The quantity of clinical and demographic metadata differed by source and by participant and was supplied without curation.

Note on this clone: There is no known antigen for this receptor. Per-base qualities were not stored, and no clone one base away is much larger.

The chain uses TRBV2 and TRBJ1-1; the D gene is perhaps TRBD1, on 5 matching bases. The TCR sequence derives from a woman aged 80 or over with acute or convalescent COVID-19. Sequencing was performed on peripheral blood. The DNA sequence is TGTGCCAGCAGTGAAGTGGGGCAGAACACTGAAGCTTTCTTT. Its translation is CASSEVGQNTEAFF.